The 7 T cell receptor beta chains listed next were all sequenced from one sample in a study of identical twins. TCRdb re-called the 5' RACE reads with MiXCR, one entry per CDR3 protein. The table lists about 720,000 distinct CDR3 sequences, around a sixth of them singletons. Separately, the same data were catalogued under a study of T cells expressing NK-cell markers.

The sample consisted of PBMCs. The receptors were sampled from a young woman in good health.

This sequence joins TRBV5-1 and TRBJ2-7; D ambiguous. V lost 3 bases to trimming and J lost 8 bases, with 9 bases between them. The germline gives CDR1 SGHRS, CDR2 YFSETQ. The CDR3 sequence is 11 residues long. CDR3 in DNA: TGCGCCAGCAGCTCCGACACGCAGCAGTACTTC. Translated: CASSSDTQQYF.

The CDR3, as DNA: TGCAGTGCTAGAGCGGTGGGCCTCAGCAATCAGCCCCAGCATTTT. It codes for CSARAVGLSNQPQHF. The chain links TRBV20-1 to TRBJ1-5; no reliable D call. Germline loops: CDR1 DFQATT, CDR2 SNEGSKA (reference sequence). V shed 1 base and J shed 1 base, with 11 bases lying between them. This CDR3 is built from 15 residues.

This clonotype was detected a few times. This chain connects TRBV12-3 or TRBV12-4 to TRBJ1-5; TRBD1 agrees at 8 bases. There are 17 residues in the CDR3. J was trimmed by 3 bases and V by 6 bases; bases with no gene match: 13. The CDR3 here is CASSNRVGTGHNQPQHF. The CDR3 region has the DNA TGTGCCAGCAGCAATAGAGTCGGGACAGGTCACAATCAGCCCCAGCATTTT.

This chain uses TRBV20-1 with TRBJ2-2, with TRBD2 as a possible D gene (6 bases). Germline CDR1 and CDR2: DFQATT and SNEGSKA (reference sequence). The CDR3 has 11 residues. Trimming pared 8 bases from V and 7 bases from J, leaving 11 bases between. CDR3 sequence: CSIYGGGELFF. Written as DNA, the CDR3 is TGCAGTATTTACGGGGGCGGGGAGCTGTTTTTT.

This clonotype has only a few counts. J is TRBJ1-4 and V is TRBV12-3 or TRBV12-4; the D is unclear. Trimming pared 8 bases from V and 12 bases from J, leaving 13 bases between. The CDR3 is made up of 11 amino acids. In DNA, the CDR3 is TGTGCCAGCGGGTACAGCGGGGAACTGTTTTTT. Translating gives CASGYSGELFF.

This clonotype was counted between two and nine times. The V call is TRBV6-2 or TRBV6-3, the J call TRBJ2-7; TRBD1 aligns across 7 bases. V was pared by 4 bases and J by 3 bases, with 9 bases of the junction left unmatched. Germline CDR1 is MNHEY and CDR2 is SVGEGT. This CDR3 spans 15 amino acids. The CDR3 nucleotides read TGTGCCAGCAGTTTCGGAACGACAGGGCACTACGAGCAGTACTTC. Its protein is CASSFGTTGHYEQYF.

V usage is TRBV7-9 and J usage is TRBJ2-5; a weak D match, TRBD2 (6 bases). Germline values: CDR1 SEHNR, CDR2 FQNEAQ (reference sequence). This CDR3 contains 14 residues. V shed 2 bases and J shed 5 bases, with 12 bases lying between them. The CDR3 DNA follows: TGTGCCAGCAGCTTAAGTGCGGGGTCGGAGACCCAGTACTTC. This encodes CASSLSAGSETQYF.